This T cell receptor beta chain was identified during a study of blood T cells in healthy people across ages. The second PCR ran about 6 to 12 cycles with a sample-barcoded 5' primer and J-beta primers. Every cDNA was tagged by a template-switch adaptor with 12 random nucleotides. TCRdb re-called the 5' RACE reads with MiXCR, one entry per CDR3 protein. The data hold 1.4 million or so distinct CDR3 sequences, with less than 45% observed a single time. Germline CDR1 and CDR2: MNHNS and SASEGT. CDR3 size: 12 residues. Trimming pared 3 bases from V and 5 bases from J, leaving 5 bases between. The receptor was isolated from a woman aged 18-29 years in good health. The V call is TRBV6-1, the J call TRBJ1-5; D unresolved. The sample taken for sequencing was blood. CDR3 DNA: TGTGCCAGCAGTGATCATGATCAGCCCCAGCATTTT. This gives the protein CASSDHDQPQHF.